The 24 T cell receptor beta chains in this list originate from one sample, sequenced in a study of early T cells in non-severe SARS-CoV-2 infection. TCRdb reprocessed the 5' RACE reads with MiXCR, giving one entry per CDR3 protein. The data contain under 85,000 distinct CDR3 sequences, about 14% of them singletons. Specimen: whole blood, collected at baseline. The receptors stem from an adult who was a healthcare worker with PCR-confirmed SARS-CoV-2 infection or an uninfected control (not recorded which).

At least ten counts were recorded for this clonotype. This chain links TRBV20-1 with TRBJ2-1, with TRBD2 identical over 12 bases. Looked up from germline, CDR1 is DFQATT and CDR2 is SNEGSKA (reference sequence). Trimming took 6 bases from V and 5 from J; bases not matched to a gene: 8. The CDR3 runs to 15 residues. CDR3 protein: CSAERGLAGNNEQFF. The CDR3 nucleotides are TGCAGTGCAGAGCGAGGACTAGCGGGAAACAATGAGCAGTTCTTC.

This chain connects TRBV6-4 to TRBJ2-3, with D uncertain. Trimming cost V 6 bases and J 0 bases, with 7 bases left between them. The CDR3 runs to 13 residues. The germline V gene encodes CDR1 MRHNA and CDR2 SNTAGT. The CDR3 region is CASSLDSTDTQYF. DNA of the CDR3: TGTGCCAGCAGCTTGGACAGCACAGATACGCAGTATTTT.

This clonotype came up many times. The chain joins TRBV7-2 to TRBJ1-2; D remains unclear. The CDR3 has 15 amino acids. V gave up 0 bases and J gave up 2 bases, with 10 bases separating them. Germline-derived CDR1 and CDR2 are SGHTA and FQGNSA. The CDR3 here is CASSLAWSQNYGYTF. The CDR3 nucleotides read TGTGCCAGCAGCTTAGCGTGGTCCCAAAACTATGGCTACACCTTC.

This clonotype has more than one count but fewer than ten. V and J are TRBV30 and TRBJ1-5; a weak D match, TRBD1 (5 bases). The CDR3 is 13 residues long. Between the trimmed V and J ends, which lost 3 bases and 5 bases, there was a span of 11 bases. The germline V gene encodes CDR1 GTSNPN and CDR2 SVGIG (reference sequence). DNA of the CDR3: TGTGCCTGGAGCATTGGGGGGGATCAGCCCCAGCATTTT. This translates into CAWSIGGDQPQHF.

This clonotype was counted a few times. The chain is built from TRBV12-3 or TRBV12-4 and TRBJ1-1; D is unclear. Trimming shortened V by 6 bases and J by 6 bases, and 20 bases separated the two germline ends. The length of the CDR3 is 15 residues. CDR3 DNA: TGTGCCAGCAGACGCACGAACACGGGCGGTGCTGAAGCTTTCTTT. It translates to CASRRTNTGGAEAFF.

This clonotype was detected only a few times. The chain combines TRBV29-1 with TRBJ1-1; D is ambiguous. Germline-derived CDR1 and CDR2 are SQVTM and ANQGSEA. CDR3 length: 13 amino acids. V was pared by 7 bases and J by 7 bases, with 19 bases between. The CDR3 loop reads CSAQSFRTYEAFF. As DNA, the CDR3 is TGCAGCGCCCAAAGCTTTCGGACCTATGAAGCTTTCTTT.

Here the CDR3 reads CSVIPGLAKNIQYF. DNA for the CDR3: TGCAGTGTCATCCCGGGCCTAGCCAAAAACATTCAGTACTTC. The chain has TRBV20-1 and TRBJ2-4; D unclear. The CDR3 covers 14 residues. With 7 bases removed from V and 0 bases from J, the gap between germline ends came to 13 bases. Looked up from germline, CDR1 is DFQATT and CDR2 is SNEGSKA (reference sequence).

The rearrangement joins TRBV5-1 to TRBJ2-3, with 8 bases fitting TRBD2. The CDR3 runs to 15 residues. Losses at the gene ends were 5 bases for V and 4 bases for J; bases not matched to a gene: 9. Germline V CDR1 and CDR2: SGHRS, YFSETQ. The CDR3 sequence is CASSRQRELADTQYF. The CDR3 DNA reads as TGCGCCAGCAGTCGGCAGCGGGAGTTAGCAGATACGCAGTATTTT.

The V gene is TRBV24-1, the J gene TRBJ2-3; 12 bases align to TRBD2. The trim removed 4 bases at V and 2 bases at J, leaving 3 bases unmatched. CDR3 length equals 16 residues. The germline CDR1 and CDR2 sequences are KGHDR and SFDVKD. CDR3 sequence reads: CATSDRTSGTTDTQYF. The CDR3 DNA is TGTGCCACCAGTGACCGGACTAGCGGGACCACAGATACGCAGTATTTT.

The V and J genes are TRBV27 and TRBJ1-5; D gene uncertain. V was pared by 2 bases and J by 6 bases, with 8 bases between. This CDR3 region has 13 residues. The germline V gene has CDR1 MNHEY and CDR2 SMNVEV (reference sequence). Written as DNA, the CDR3 is TGTGCCAGCAGTTTAAAAGGAGGTCAGCCCCAGCATTTT. It yields the protein CASSLKGGQPQHF.

This clonotype has a count of ten or more. The chain recombines TRBV19 with TRBJ2-4, with D uncertain. With 5 bases removed from V and 0 bases from J, the gap between germline ends came to 14 bases. The CDR3 covers 16 residues. CDR1 is LNHDA, CDR2 SQIVND, per germline (reference sequence). The CDR3 coding sequence is TGTGCCAGTAGTCTCCTCGTGCCACTAGCCAAAAACATTCAGTACTTC. It specifies CASSLLVPLAKNIQYF.

DNA for the CDR3: TGTGCCAGCTCATCTACCGCCGGGGGGTATTCACCCCTCCACTTT. It specifies CASSSTAGGYSPLHF. The chain carries TRBV18 and TRBJ1-6; possibly TRBD1 for D (5 bases). Trimming took 5 bases from V and 8 from J, leaving 16 bases between them. Germline CDR1 reads KGHSH; CDR2 reads LQKENI. The CDR3 loop spans 15 amino acids.

This clonotype has at least ten counts. The CDR3 DNA is TGTGCCAGCTCACCACAAGCGGGAGGGCTCGGAGATACGCAGTATTTT. Its translation: CASSPQAGGLGDTQYF. The chain carries TRBV18 and TRBJ2-3, with 10 positions matching TRBD2. This CDR3 is 16 amino acids long. Looked up from germline, CDR1 is KGHSH and CDR2 is LQKENI. With V trimmed by 1 base and J by 5 bases, 6 bases remained unmatched.

The table lists this clonotype with many counts. The rearrangement links TRBV27 to TRBJ1-6; no clear D. Trimming pared 0 bases from V and 10 bases from J, leaving 10 bases between. The CDR3 sequence is 14 residues long. Germline V gives CDR1 MNHEY, CDR2 SMNVEV (reference sequence). As DNA, the CDR3 is TGTGCCAGCAGTTTATCGTGGGGAGGATCACCCCTCCACTTT. It codes for CASSLSWGGSPLHF.

The chain combines TRBV11-3 with TRBJ2-2; D tentatively fits TRBD1 or TRBD2 (5 bases each). Looked up from germline, CDR1 is SGHNT and CDR2 is YENEEA. CDR3 length: 15 amino acids. Trimming left V 4 bases short and J 4 bases short, with 13 bases between. CDR3 residues: CASSSGPATTGELFF. In DNA, the CDR3 is TGTGCCAGCAGCTCGGGACCCGCCACCACCGGGGAGCTGTTTTTT. Using reference TRBV11-3 and TRBJ2-2 for the parts outside the CDR3, the full variable domain is EAGVVQSPRYKIIEKKQPVAFWCNPISGHNTLYWYLQNLGQGPELLIRYENEEAVDDSQLPKDRFSAERLKGVDSTLKIQPAELGDSAVYLCASSSGPATTGELFFGEGSRLTVL.

The gene calls are TRBV28 and TRBJ2-2; 10 bases align to TRBD2. CDR3 length equals 17 residues. Germline CDR1 reads MDHEN; CDR2 reads SYDVKM. The ends lost 3 bases at V and 5 bases at J; junction bases unmatched: 9. The CDR3, as DNA: TGTGCCAGCAGTTTTGGCCCTAGCGGGAGCTGGACCGGGGAGCTGTTTTTT. It is translated as CASSFGPSGSWTGELFF.

This clonotype occurred a few times. The chain joins TRBV27 to TRBJ2-4, with D unresolved. Trimming took 7 bases from V and 0 from J, leaving 22 bases between them. Germline V CDR1 and CDR2: MNHEY, SMNVEV (reference sequence). There are 18 residues in the CDR3. CDR3 amino acids: CASIHPTRRNLAKNIQYF. The CDR3 DNA follows: TGTGCCAGCATCCACCCTACCAGGAGAAATCTAGCCAAAAACATTCAGTACTTC.

This clonotype came up many times. Written as DNA, the CDR3 is TGCAGCGCCCGACAGGGTCTGAACACTGAAGCTTTCTTT. Translation: CSARQGLNTEAFF. The rearrangement uses TRBV29-1 and TRBJ1-1; 7 bases align to TRBD1. The CDR3 is made up of 13 amino acids. Looked up from germline, CDR1 is SQVTM and CDR2 is ANQGSEA. J lost 0 bases, V lost 7 bases, and 5 bases had no gene match. Combining the CDR3 with reference TRBV29-1 and TRBJ1-1 gives the whole variable domain SAVISQKPSRDICQRGTSLTIQCQVDSQVTMMFWYRQQPGQSLTLIATANQGSEATYESGFVIDKFPISRPNLTFSTLTVSNMSPEDSSIYLCSARQGLNTEAFFGQGTRLTVV.

V gene TRBV12-3 or TRBV12-4 combines with J gene TRBJ2-3; TRBD2 matches at 7 bases. With V trimmed by 7 bases and J by 1 base, 5 bases remained unmatched. CDR3 length equals 14 residues. The CDR3 DNA follows: TGTGCCAGCACCCTAGGACTAGGCACAGATACGCAGTATTTT. It codes for CASTLGLGTDTQYF.

The rearrangement joins TRBV30 to TRBJ2-3, with D possibly matching TRBD2 (5 bases). Per the germline V gene, CDR1 is GTSNPN and CDR2 is SVGIG (reference sequence). V shed 2 bases and J shed 4 bases, with 16 bases lying between them. CDR3 size: 15 residues. The CDR3 sequence is CAWSYSRSGADTQYF. CDR3 nucleotide sequence: TGTGCCTGGAGTTACTCTAGGTCCGGGGCAGATACGCAGTATTTT. The full variable domain, in which reference TRBV30 and TRBJ2-3 provide the parts outside the CDR3, is SQTIHQWPATLVQPVGSPLSLECTVEGTSNPNLYWYRQAAGRGLQLLFYSVGIGQISSEVPQNLSASRPQDRQFILSSKKLLLSDSGFYLCAWSYSRSGADTQYFGPGTRLTVL.

This clonotype has a count of ten or more. The chain combines TRBV7-9 with TRBJ2-2; 10 positions agree with TRBD2. This CDR3 has 16 amino acids. The V gene's germline CDR1 is SEHNR and CDR2 FQNEAQ (reference sequence). Trimming removed 2 bases from V and 4 bases from J; junction bases left unmatched: 4. CDR3 region: CASSLSLAGVTGELFF. In DNA form, the CDR3 reads TGTGCCAGCAGCTTAAGTCTAGCGGGAGTCACCGGGGAGCTGTTTTTT.

This clonotype was seen more than once but under ten times. The V gene is TRBV5-1, the J gene TRBJ2-5; 7 nucleotides line up with TRBD1. CDR3 length: 14 amino acids. The germline gives CDR1 SGHRS, CDR2 YFSETQ. V shed 2 bases, J shed 5 bases, and the junction held 6 bases outside the gene matches. CDR3 region: CASSFEGARETQYF. For the CDR3, the DNA is TGCGCCAGCAGCTTTGAGGGGGCAAGGGAGACCCAGTACTTC.

The chain carries TRBV7-9 and TRBJ2-7; 10 nucleotides agree with TRBD2. The CDR3 spans 15 residues. V was pared by 3 bases and J by 4 bases, with 6 bases of the junction left unmatched. Per germline, CDR1 SEHNR and CDR2 FQNEAQ (reference sequence). The CDR3, as DNA: TGTGCCAGCAGCTTCCAGCGGGAGGGCCGTTACGAGCAGTACTTC. Translating it yields CASSFQREGRYEQYF.

V and J are TRBV6-1 and TRBJ2-1; TRBD2 matches at 9 bases. With 8 bases clipped from V and 0 bases from J, the junction kept 8 bases outside the gene matches. The CDR3 is 16 amino acids. Germline CDR1 reads MNHNS; CDR2 reads SASEGT. The chain's CDR3 is CASSRTSASSYNEQFF. In DNA, the CDR3 is TGTGCCAGCTCCCGGACTAGCGCGAGCTCCTACAATGAGCAGTTCTTC.